This record concerns one TCR beta chain sequence. Source study methods: Reference gene primer amplification gave nucleated cell count estimates. Only in-frame clones appear in the TCRdb table, and some are missing; sequencing was by immunoSEQ multiplex PCR. V, J and clone size were drawn from that table, and D and trimming were deduced from the DNA. The sample has fewer than 150,000 clones; 84% are singletons. CDR1 and CDR2 (germline): MNHNY, SVGAGI (reference sequence). V lost 8 bases to trimming and J lost 0 bases, with 10 bases between them. CDR3 length equals 13 residues. The data stem from a study of blood T cell repertoires in COVID-19. At the level of the study: The United States, Italy and Spain were the sources of the acute and convalescent COVID-19 samples. T cells, B-cell-depleted T cells, or PBMCs provided the cDNA or gDNA that served as material.

This chain connects TRBV6-6 to TRBJ1-2; a possible D gene is TRBD1 (5 bases). The sequenced sample was peripheral blood. The clonotype was recovered from a woman older than 75 in a cohort sampled during active or convalescent COVID-19. The CDR3 DNA follows: TGTGCCAGCCGGACACAAACTAACTATGGCTACACCTTC. It yields the protein CASRTQTNYGYTF.